This TCR beta chain was identified during a study of preoperative IRX-2 immunotherapy in early breast cancer. Regarding treatment: preoperative locoregional IRX-2 cytokine immunotherapy. Preoperative locoregional IRX-2 cytokine immunotherapy was tested in the phase Ib source study. The CDR3 runs 13 residues. The ends lost 7 bases at V and 2 bases at J; junction bases unmatched: 3. The germline V gene has CDR1 KGHSH and CDR2 LQKENI. Profiled with immunoSEQ multiplex PCR; TCRdb holds only in-frame clones, not every one. The repertoire has 40,000 to 50,000 clones, about 72% of them found once; the top ten carry over 1%.

This TCR was sampled from a human donor with breast cancer. Material: tumor tissue, obtained after IRX-2 immunotherapy. The chain combines TRBV18 with TRBJ2-5; 8 nucleotides line up with TRBD2. Here the CDR3 DNA reads TGTGCCAGCTTCGGGGGGGTTCAAGAGACCCAGTACTTC. Encoded protein: CASFGGVQETQYF.